What follows are 18 T cell receptor beta chains derived from one specimen sequenced in a study of tumor-infiltrating lymphocytes in primary liver carcinoma. The authors made TCR beta cDNA from around 500 ng total RNA with a constant-region primer. Slightly modified ARM-PCR served as the procedure for the TCR beta libraries. These libraries came from three rounds of nested multiplex PCR. The first two PCR rounds used TRBV1-TRBV30 primers with a Cbeta primer, 9 to 11 cycles each. TCRdb redid the calling of the multiplex PCR reads with MiXCR, one entry per CDR3 protein. The data contain approximately 110,000 distinct CDR3 sequences, under 65% of them singletons. Co-extraction of both nucleic acids (RNA and DNA) used about 20-33 mg of unsorted bulk tissue. Input material: liver tumor tissue from sampling region 3. As to subset: tumor region T3, left-lateral pole. Every receptor here comes from a woman aged 55-75 years with primary liver carcinoma and hepatitis B virus infection.

The V gene is TRBV7-8, the J gene TRBJ1-1; weak D call: TRBD1 (5 bases). The CDR3 contains 13 residues. Germline V lookup: CDR1 SGHVS, CDR2 FQNEAQ. The CDR3 bases are TGTACCATCAGCATCATCTTGGGGGCTGAAGCTTTCTTT. It codes for CTISIILGAEAFF.

This clonotype turned up a few times. The chain couples TRBV20-1 to TRBJ2-1; 11 positions agree with TRBD2. V lost 3 bases to trimming and J lost 9 bases; unmatched junction nucleotides: 7. The CDR3 length is 14 residues. Germline CDR1 DFQATT, CDR2 SNEGSKA (reference sequence). The CDR3, as DNA: TGCAGTGCTAGCGATAGCGGGAGGGCCTTTGAGCAGTTCTTC. Translated, it gives CSASDSGRAFEQFF.

This clonotype has more than one count but fewer than ten. The CDR3 protein is CASSEGVSGELFF. The CDR3 nucleotides are TGTGCCAGCAGTGAAGGGGTGTCCGGGGAGCTGTTTTTT. J is TRBJ2-2 and V is TRBV2, with D unresolved. Germline V gives CDR1 SNHLY, CDR2 FYNNEI. Trimming removed 1 base from V and 6 bases from J, with 6 bases in between. This CDR3 has 13 residues. The complete variable domain, with remaining parts taken from reference TRBV2 and TRBJ2-2, reads EPEVTQTPSHQVTQMGQEVILRCVPISNHLYFYWYRQILGQKVEFLVSFYNNEISEKSEIFDDQFSVERPDGSNFTLKIRSTKLEDSAMYFCASSEGVSGELFFGEGSRLTVL.

Notes on this clonotype: A much larger clone sits a single nucleotide away, making a read error possible. The J gene is TRBJ1-1, the V gene TRBV11-3; possible D gene TRBD1, 5 bases. This CDR3 region has 14 residues. Germline values: CDR1 SGHNT, CDR2 YENEEA. DNA for the CDR3: TGTGTCAGCAGCTTTGGGGGAGTGAACACTGAAGCTTTCTTT. Translating it yields CVSSFGGVNTEAFF. Complete variable domain (other parts from reference TRBV11-3 and TRBJ1-1): EAGVVQSPRYKIIEKKQPVAFWCNPISGHNTLYWYLQNLGQGPELLIRYENEEAVDDSQLPKDRFSAERLKGVDSTLKIQPAELGDSAVYLCVSSFGGVNTEAFFGQGTRLTVV.

This clonotype was seen many times. V is TRBV4-1 and J is TRBJ2-7; unclear D gene. This CDR3 has 14 residues. V was pared by 1 base and J by 6 bases, with 13 bases between. The V gene's germline CDR1 is MGHRA and CDR2 YSYEKL. Written as DNA, the CDR3 is TGCGCCAGCAGCCAAGGTGGCCCGCCCCTCGAGCAGTACTTC. Translating it yields CASSQGGPPLEQYF.

This clonotype was recorded many times. This chain connects TRBV6-2 or TRBV6-3 to TRBJ2-7; D gene uncertain. Trimming took off 8 bases at V and 3 bases at J, with 14 bases between the two ends. Germline lookup yields CDR1 MNHEY and CDR2 SVGEGT. This CDR3 contains 13 residues. CDR3 sequence reads: CASGKGSSYEQYF. Here the CDR3 DNA reads TGTGCCAGCGGGAAGGGTTCTAGCTACGAGCAGTACTTC.

At least ten counts were recorded for this clonotype. The chain employs TRBV6-5 and TRBJ2-7; D is uncertain. Germline assignment: CDR1 MNHEY and CDR2 SVGAGI. This CDR3 has 11 amino acids. V lost 2 bases and J 7 bases, leaving 6 bases between the germline ends. CDR3 in amino acids: CASSYLGEQYF. CDR3 bases: TGTGCCAGCAGTTACCTGGGGGAGCAGTACTTC.

About this clonotype: Just one base apart from a much larger clone, this may be a read error. It is unclear where the CDR3 begins or ends on the DNA, so no DNA is shown, and the CDR3 is as TCRdb lists it. This chain links TRBV7-8 with TRBJ1-4. The germline CDR1 and CDR2 sequences are SGHVS and FQNEAQ. Counting both end residues, the CDR3 totals 14 amino acids. CDR3 protein: CARSLGVGTGTPIF.

The chain carries TRBV28 and TRBJ2-1; D is uncertain. The length of the CDR3 is 15 residues. Germline assignment: CDR1 MDHEN and CDR2 SYDVKM. The V gene lost 7 bases and the J gene lost 6 bases, with 19 bases spanning the gap. Written as DNA, the CDR3 is TGTGCCAGCACCGCATGGATTGAGCTCTTCAATGAGCAGTTCTTC. As protein: CASTAWIELFNEQFF.

A note on this clonotype: A read error may be the cause here, since a much bigger clone is one base away. V and J are TRBV14 and TRBJ1-6; D possibly corresponds to TRBD1 (5 bases). Per germline, CDR1 SGHDN and CDR2 FVKESK. V dropped 1 base and J dropped 9 bases, with 10 bases sitting between them. The CDR3 is 14 residues long. CDR3 DNA: TGTGCCAGCAGCCAAGCCTACCAGGGTTCACCCCTCCACTTT. This sequence encodes CASSQAYQGSPLHF.

Details on this clonotype: One junction end disagrees with the germline gene, perhaps due to a read error. This chain links TRBV11-2 with TRBJ2-1; TRBD1 matches at 7 bases. Per the germline V gene, CDR1 is SGHAT and CDR2 is FQNNGV. This CDR3 region has 17 residues. CDR3 protein: CASSLRLGQRFYNEQFF. The CDR3 region has the DNA TGTGCCAGCAGCTTACGACTGGGACAGAGGTTCTACAATGAACAGTTCTTC.

As concerns this clonotype: One end of the junction does not line up with germline, which may come from a read error. The chain uses TRBV6-5 and TRBJ2-1, with 7 nucleotides matching TRBD2. The CDR3 consists of 15 residues. CDR1 MNHEY and CDR2 SVGAGI come from the germline V gene. The CDR3: CASTEAGSSYNEQLF. The CDR3 region has the DNA TGTGCCAGTACCGAAGCGGGAAGCTCCTACAATGAGCAGCTCTTC.

This clonotype was recorded a few times. It may be a read error: a sequence one base away is much more abundant. The gene calls are TRBV6-2 or TRBV6-3 and TRBJ2-3; 7 nucleotides agree with TRBD2. This CDR3 region has 14 residues. The germline V gene has CDR1 MNHEY and CDR2 SVGEGT. V shed 5 bases, J shed 4 bases, and the junction held 6 bases outside the gene matches. CDR3 nucleotide sequence: TGTGCCAGCAGTAGCGGGATTTTCGCAGATACGCAGTATTTT. This gives the protein CASSSGIFADTQYF.

This clonotype was seen repeatedly, ten times or more. This chain connects TRBV5-5 to TRBJ2-5, with D perhaps matching TRBD1 or TRBD2 (5 bases each). The CDR3 length is 18 residues. V lost 0 bases and J 3 bases, leaving 21 bases between the germline ends. Germline CDR1 SGHKS, CDR2 YYEKEE (reference sequence). The CDR3 spells CASSLVFGIRGLKETQYF. DNA for the CDR3: TGTGCCAGCAGCTTGGTATTCGGGATACGGGGCCTAAAAGAGACCCAGTACTTC.

This clonotype showed up many times. The chain carries TRBV6-6 and TRBJ1-5, with 7 bases matching TRBD1. The CDR3 covers 13 residues. The trim removed 6 bases at V and 7 bases at J, leaving 6 bases unmatched. The germline CDR1 and CDR2 sequences are MNHNY and SVGAGI (reference sequence). The CDR3 DNA follows: TGTGCCAGCAGAGCAGGGGGGGAGCAGCCCCAGCATTTT. Translated: CASRAGGEQPQHF.

This clonotype was observed many times. This sequence joins TRBV6-1 and TRBJ2-5; possibly TRBD1 for D (6 bases). CDR1 and CDR2 from the germline V gene are MNHNS and SASEGT. This CDR3 comprises 13 residues. Trimming left V 6 bases short and J 3 bases short, with 11 bases between. The CDR3 bases are TGTGCCAGCAGCGCTCAGGGGAAAGAGACCCAGTACTTC. Protein product: CASSAQGKETQYF.

This clonotype has ten or more counts. The chain recombines TRBV6-5 with TRBJ1-6; 11 bases match TRBD1. Looked up from germline, CDR1 is MNHEY and CDR2 is SVGAGI. CDR3 length: 15 residues. The V segment lost 6 bases and the J segment 5 bases; nucleotides outside the gene matches: 3. The CDR3 nucleotides are TGTGCCAGCAGACTGGACAGGGGGCATAATTCACCCCTCCACTTT. Translation gives CASRLDRGHNSPLHF.

The chain joins TRBV5-1 to TRBJ2-7; a weak D match, TRBD2 (6 bases). Germline CDR1 reads SGHRS; CDR2 reads YFSETQ. This CDR3 has 14 amino acids. V was trimmed by 3 bases and J by 9 bases, leaving 19 bases between them. The CDR3 DNA reads TGCGCCAGCAGCTGGACTTGCGGGACCCCCGGGCAGTACTTC. Encoded protein: CASSWTCGTPGQYF.